These T cell receptor beta chains were read from a single sample in a study of cytomegalovirus exposure and HLA in healthy donors. Profiling relied on immunoSEQ multiplex PCR, and the TCRdb table lists in-frame clones only, not all of them. Of 100,000 to 150,000 clones listed, approximately 87% are singletons. Sequencing was done on a sample of PBMCs. These TCRs come from a woman aged 25 to 39 in good health and CMV-seronegative. Each CDR3 is given with its conserved first and last residue. The size entry is marked missing in some rows and otherwise reads once, few, many or a size class.

>13|.|TRBV6-5
CASRPLETSPLHF
>15|.|TRBV30
CACSGTGSYNSPLHF
>17|.|TRBV7-9
CASSSRQGSSYNSPLHF
>19|.|TRBV7-2
CASSSRTSGGSSSYNEQFF
>15|.|TRBV19
CASSIGDRGPETQYF
>16|.|TRBV7-2
CASSFGTGNSNQPQHF
>15|.|TRBV11-2
CASSFRDSNNSPLHF
>17|.|TRBV5-4
CASSALGLAGGPKTQYF
>11|.|TRBV6-1
CASKRGYEQYF
>16|.|TRBV5-1
CASSLASSQGTYEQYF
>13|.|TRBV6-5
CASTPTGTYEQYF
>13|.|TRBV29-1
CSVGSAGGYGYTF
>14|.|TRBV7-9
CASSLEVSAGELFF
>13|.|TRBV9
CASSGGGYNEQFF
>16|.|TRBV11-3
CASSLEPGRGGNTIYF
>13|.|TRBV27
CASSSTGNSPLHF
>16|.|TRBV18
CASSPGDRRVNSPLHF
>16|once|TRBV4-1
CASSQVLISSYNEQFF
>15|.|TRBV7-2
CASSPQGADGNTIYF
>18|.|TRBV27
CASSPGLRQGVLQETQYF
>13|.|TRBV29-1
CSVPPGLDNEQFF
>14|.|TRBV19
CASSIGTRFSEQYF
>15|.|TRBV4-1
CASSQETAMGQTQYF
>13|.|TRBV7-6
CASRSGKTNEQFF
>15|once|TRBV9
CASSLRTGSSYEQYF
>17|.|TRBV7-2
CASSPTTRPEGLYEQYF
>15|.|TRBV29-1
CSVEGGYTPNYGYTF
>13|few|TRBV27
CASSFDRDRPQHF
>14|.|TRBV30
CAWSVLGGRDEQFF
>15|.|TRBV15
CATSTGDRANEKLFF
>17|once|TRBV11-2
CASSPPRRTGLPYEQYF
>17|.|TRBV10-3
CAISERTSGEFTDTQYF
>16|few|TRBV11-2
CASSLAGAGNTGELFF
>15|.|TRBV18
CASSPGDRTKQPQHF
>12|.|TRBV27
CASSRPGYGYTF
>14|.|TRBV15
CATEGGRGMDTQYF
>14|.|TRBV19
CASSKWDTSYEQYF
>15|.|TRBV5-1
CASSLGTGGNQPQHF
>16|.|TRBV5-1
CASSVGWTSGTDTQYF
>14|.|TRBV30
CAWTQGGSGNTIYF
>14|.|TRBV27
CASRPGQQNSPLHF
>13|.|TRBV7-3
CASSIETGVEQFF
>14|.|TRBV29-1
CSVWDTLAKNIQYF
>16|.|TRBV10-3
CAISLQGAVVQETQYF